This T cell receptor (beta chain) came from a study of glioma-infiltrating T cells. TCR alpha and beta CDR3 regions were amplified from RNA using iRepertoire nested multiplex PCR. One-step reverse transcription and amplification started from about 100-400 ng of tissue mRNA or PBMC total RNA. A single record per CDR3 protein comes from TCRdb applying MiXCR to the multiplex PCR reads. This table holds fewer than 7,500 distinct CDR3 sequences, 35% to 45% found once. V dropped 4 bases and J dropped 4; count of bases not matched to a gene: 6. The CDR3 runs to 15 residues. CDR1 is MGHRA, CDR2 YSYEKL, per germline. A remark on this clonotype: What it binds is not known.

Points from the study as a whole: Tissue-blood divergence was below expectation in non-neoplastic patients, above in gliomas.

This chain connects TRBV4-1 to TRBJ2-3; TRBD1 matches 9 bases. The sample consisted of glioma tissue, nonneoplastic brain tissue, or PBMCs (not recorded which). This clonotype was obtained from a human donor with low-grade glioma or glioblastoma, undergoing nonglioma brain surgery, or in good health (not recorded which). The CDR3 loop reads CASSPGTGRADTQYF. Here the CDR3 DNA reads TGCGCCAGCAGCCCCGGGACAGGGAGGGCAGATACGCAGTATTTT.